The sequence of this TCR beta chain was determined in a study of T cell repertoires in cytomegalovirus infection. Germline CDR1 reads SGDLS; CDR2 reads YYNGEE. There are 15 residues in the CDR3. J lost 6 bases, V lost 2 bases, and 8 bases had no gene match. Via MiXCR, TCRdb re-called the reads, giving one row per CDR3 protein. The repertoire holds about 160,000 distinct CDR3 sequences, with roughly 20% as singletons. Comments on this clonotype: Its cognate antigen is unknown.

The input for sequencing was CD8+ T cells from cultured PBMCs, taken from culture after CMV antigen stimulation. The chain combines TRBV9 with TRBJ2-3; 8 bases align to TRBD1. The receptor comes from a human donor in good health (CMV status not recorded). Some clones in this sample may be carry-over from other donors' samples. CDR3 in amino acids: CASSVYAGGKDTQYF. CDR3 bases: TGTGCCAGCAGCGTTTATGCAGGGGGCAAGGATACGCAGTATTTT.